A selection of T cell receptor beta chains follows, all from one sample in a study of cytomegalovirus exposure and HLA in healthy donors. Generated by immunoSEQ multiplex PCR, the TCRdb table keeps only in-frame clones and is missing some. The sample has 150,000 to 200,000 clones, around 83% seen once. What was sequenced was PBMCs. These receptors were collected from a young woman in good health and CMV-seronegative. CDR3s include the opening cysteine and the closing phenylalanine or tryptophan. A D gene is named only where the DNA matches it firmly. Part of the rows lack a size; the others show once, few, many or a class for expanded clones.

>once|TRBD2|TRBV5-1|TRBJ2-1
CASSSTSHSYNEQFF
TGCGCCAGCAGCTCGACTAGCCACTCCTACAATGAGCAGTTCTTC
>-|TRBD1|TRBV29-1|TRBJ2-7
CSVAMYLTGGYEQYF
TGCAGCGTTGCCATGTATCTGACAGGGGGCTACGAGCAGTACTTC
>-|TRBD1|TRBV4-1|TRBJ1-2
CASSQGTGGGYGYTF
TGCGCCAGCAGCCAAGGGACAGGGGGCGGCTATGGCTACACCTTC
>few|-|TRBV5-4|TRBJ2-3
CASSRMETSTDTQYF
TGTGCCAGCAGCCGGATGGAGACTAGCACAGATACGCAGTATTTT
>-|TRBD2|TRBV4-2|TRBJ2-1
CASSPGLAARYNEQFF
TGTGCCAGCAGCCCTGGACTAGCGGCCCGCTACAATGAGCAGTTCTTC
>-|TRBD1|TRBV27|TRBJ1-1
CASSLQGARNAFF
TGTGCCAGCAGTTTGCAGGGGGCCCGGAACGCTTTCTTT
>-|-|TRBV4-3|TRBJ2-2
CASSQYGKTNTGELFF
TGCGCCAGCAGCCAATACGGGAAAACGAACACCGGGGAGCTGTTTTTT
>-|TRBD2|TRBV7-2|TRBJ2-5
CASSLVAGGETQYF
TGTGCCAGCAGCTTAGTAGCGGGAGGCGAGACCCAGTACTTC
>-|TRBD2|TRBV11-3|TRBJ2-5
CASSLGPGREQYF
TGTGCCAGCAGCTTAGGTCCAGGGAGGGAGCAGTACTTC
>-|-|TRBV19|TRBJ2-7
CASSPFPSYEQYF
TGTGCCAGTAGTCCTTTTCCCTCCTACGAGCAGTACTTC
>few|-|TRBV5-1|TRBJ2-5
CASSTLSRDLDETQYF
TGCGCCAGCAGCACTTTAAGCCGGGACTTGGACGAGACCCAGTACTTC
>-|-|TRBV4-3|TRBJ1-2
CASSQVGQTNYGSTF
TGCGCCAGCAGCCAAGTCGGACAGACTAACTATGGCTCCACCTTC
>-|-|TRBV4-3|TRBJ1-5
CASSQEYGSSAQPQHF
TGCGCCAGCAGCCAAGAGTATGGGAGTTCGGCGCAGCCCCAGCATTTT
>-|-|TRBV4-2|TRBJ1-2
CASSQDGGGYTF
TGTGCCAGCAGCCAAGATGGGGGGGGCTACACCTTC